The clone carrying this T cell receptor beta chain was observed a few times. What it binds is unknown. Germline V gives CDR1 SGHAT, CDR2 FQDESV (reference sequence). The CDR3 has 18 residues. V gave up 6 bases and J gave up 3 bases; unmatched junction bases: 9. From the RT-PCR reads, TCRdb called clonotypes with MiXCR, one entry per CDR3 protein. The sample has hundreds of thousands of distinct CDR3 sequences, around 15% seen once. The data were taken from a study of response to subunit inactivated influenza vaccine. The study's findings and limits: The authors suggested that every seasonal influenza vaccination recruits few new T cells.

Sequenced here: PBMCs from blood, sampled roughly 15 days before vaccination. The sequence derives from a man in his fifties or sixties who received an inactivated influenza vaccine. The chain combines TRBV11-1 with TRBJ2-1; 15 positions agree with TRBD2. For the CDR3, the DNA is TGTGCCAGCAGACGCCGGACTAGCGGGGGGGCGGGCTACAATGAGCAGTTCTTC. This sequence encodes CASRRRTSGGAGYNEQFF.